The clone carrying this T cell receptor beta chain was counted once. Antigen unknown. Because it lacks the conserved phenylalanine or tryptophan at the end, this CDR3 is likely a read error. This entry belongs to a study of tumor-infiltrating lymphocytes in primary liver carcinoma. General observations from the study: All five tumor regions shared only about 8-24% of top clones.

Both RNA and DNA were isolated together from around 18-30 mg of bulk tissue that had not been sorted. There were five separate regions sampled from each tumor. Viable tumor cell content exceeded 85% in every tumor sample. Researchers generated TCR beta cDNA from 500 to 600 ng of total RNA, relying on a constant-region primer. Nested multiplex PCR, run for three rounds with slightly modified ARM-PCR, yielded TCR beta libraries. The first two PCR rounds used TRBV1-TRBV30 forward primers with a C-beta reverse primer, 9 to 11 cycles each. TCRdb reprocessed the multiplex PCR reads via MiXCR and lists one record per CDR3 protein. The profile shows 60,000 or so distinct CDR3 sequences, 65% to 80% of them singletons. In germline, CDR1 is MGHRA, CDR2 YSYEKL. V dropped 3 bases and J dropped 0 bases, with 12 bases sitting between them. CDR3 length: 15 residues.

The gene calls are TRBV4-1 and TRBJ2-7; D is undetermined. The receptor's source is a man in his forties with primary liver carcinoma and hepatitis B virus infection. Sequencing used liver tumor tissue from sampling region 2. Regarding subset: tumor region T2, inferior pole. CDR3 in amino acids: CASSHAGSTSYEQYL. The CDR3 nucleotides are TGCGCCAGCAGCCATGCCGGTAGTACCTCCTACGAGCAGTACCTC.